This T cell receptor (beta chain) appears in the sequencing data of a study of T cells after yellow fever vaccination. About the study: Preparing low-cell-number fractions relied on SMART-Seq v4 Ultra Low Input. Findings and limits, study-wide: Relatively few clonotypes were ones that appeared in both CD4 and CD8 compartments. The secondary response was weaker, and its peak arrived faster, on day 5 versus 15.

A word on this clonotype: Its matching antigen is unknown.

The CDR3 has 15 amino acids. Germline V gene data show CDR1 as GTSNPN and CDR2 as SVGIG (reference sequence). Trimming removed 3 bases from V and 6 bases from J; junction bases left unmatched: 8. They built TCR cDNA with 5'RACE template switching, a step that put in a universal primer site and UMIs. One entry per CDR3 protein, called by TCRdb with MiXCR from the 5' RACE reads. The repertoire holds 250,000 to 400,000 distinct CDR3 sequences, with 4.1% as singletons. The V gene is TRBV30, the J gene TRBJ1-5, with 10 bases that match TRBD1. This receptor was taken from a man aged 18 to 29 who received the YFV17D yellow fever vaccine. Sequences were derived from PBMCs, sampled 5 days after the yellow fever booster vaccination. CDR3 DNA: TGTGCCTGGAGAGTCGGGACAGGGGAGGGTCAGCCCCAGCATTTT. Protein sequence: CAWRVGTGEGQPQHF.